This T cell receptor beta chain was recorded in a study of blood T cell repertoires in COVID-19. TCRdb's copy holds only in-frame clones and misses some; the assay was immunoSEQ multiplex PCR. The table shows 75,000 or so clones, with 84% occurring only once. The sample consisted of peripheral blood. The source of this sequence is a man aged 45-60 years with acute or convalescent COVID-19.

CDR3 protein: CAALAGTEAFF. The CDR3 DNA sequence: TGTGCAGCCCTCGCGGGCACTGAAGCTTTCTTT. This chain joins TRBV30 and TRBJ1-1, with D unresolved. Germline CDR1 and CDR2: GTSNPN and SVGIG (reference sequence). The CDR3 consists of 11 residues.